These T cell receptor beta chains were read from a single sample in a study of blood T cells in healthy people across ages. TCRdb itself ran the 5' RACE reads through MiXCR, one entry per CDR3 protein. The sample has around 1.5 million distinct CDR3 sequences, about 32% seen once; the top ten hold 11%. Sequencing input: blood. Source of these receptors: a woman in her 30s in good health. CDR3s include the opening cysteine and the closing phenylalanine or tryptophan. The order of the fields is CDR3 protein, CDR3 DNA, V gene, J gene, D gene, clone size. The D gene is left open where the match is weak. Expanded clones are given a class, and other clones once, few, many or no size at all.

cdr3_aa: CASSYSKVGSKGRSSTDTQYF
cdr3_nt: TGTGCCAGCAGTTACTCGAAAGTAGGTTCGAAGGGAAGGTCTAGCACAGATACGCAGTATTTT
v_call: TRBV6-5
j_call: TRBJ2-3
d_call: -
clone_size: -

cdr3_aa: CSAPRPDGLNYGYTF
cdr3_nt: TGCAGTGCTCCAAGACCTGACGGACTAAACTATGGCTACACCTTC
v_call: TRBV20-1
j_call: TRBJ1-2
d_call: -
clone_size: -

cdr3_aa: CASSQSLRIQPQHF
cdr3_nt: TGTGCCAGCAGCCAATCACTCAGGATTCAGCCCCAGCATTTT
v_call: TRBV3-1
j_call: TRBJ1-5
d_call: -
clone_size: -

cdr3_aa: CASSISRPGGWETQYF
cdr3_nt: TGTGCCAGCAGCATCTCCCGCCCAGGGGGGTGGGAGACCCAGTACTTC
v_call: TRBV21-1
j_call: TRBJ2-5
d_call: -
clone_size: -

cdr3_aa: CASSPQAVISYNEQFF
cdr3_nt: TGTGCCAGCAGCCCGCAAGCAGTAATCTCCTACAATGAGCAGTTCTTC
v_call: TRBV7-9
j_call: TRBJ2-1
d_call: -
clone_size: few

cdr3_aa: CASSRPVAGRQDEQFF
cdr3_nt: TGTGCCAGCAGCCGGCCGGTAGCGGGGAGGCAAGATGAGCAGTTCTTC
v_call: TRBV6-2/TRBV6-3
j_call: TRBJ2-1
d_call: TRBD2
clone_size: -

cdr3_aa: CASGTGGGYEQYF
cdr3_nt: TGTGCCAGCGGGACAGGAGGGGGCTACGAGCAGTACTTC
v_call: TRBV27
j_call: TRBJ2-7
d_call: TRBD1
clone_size: many

cdr3_aa: CASSVSSSRYNEQFF
cdr3_nt: TGTGCCAGCAGTGTTTCAAGTAGTCGTTACAATGAGCAGTTCTTC
v_call: TRBV6-2/TRBV6-3
j_call: TRBJ2-1
d_call: -
clone_size: -

cdr3_aa: CSAQTGTGYYEQYF
cdr3_nt: TGCAGTGCTCAGACCGGGACAGGGTACTACGAGCAGTACTTC
v_call: TRBV20-1
j_call: TRBJ2-7
d_call: TRBD1
clone_size: few

cdr3_aa: CASSLGFPVSSYNEQFF
cdr3_nt: TGTGCCAGCAGCTTAGGTTTCCCGGTAAGCTCCTACAATGAGCAGTTCTTC
v_call: TRBV11-2
j_call: TRBJ2-1
d_call: -
clone_size: -

cdr3_aa: CASSLGEDEKLFF
cdr3_nt: TGTGCCAGCAGTTTGGGGGAGGATGAAAAACTGTTTTTT
v_call: TRBV12-3/TRBV12-4
j_call: TRBJ1-4
d_call: -
clone_size: -

cdr3_aa: CSARDREQPQHF
cdr3_nt: TGCAGTGCTAGAGATCGGGAGCAGCCCCAGCATTTT
v_call: TRBV20-1
j_call: TRBJ1-5
d_call: -
clone_size: few

cdr3_aa: CSVVGLNYNEQFF
cdr3_nt: TGCAGCGTTGTAGGACTCAACTACAATGAGCAGTTCTTC
v_call: TRBV29-1
j_call: TRBJ2-1
d_call: -
clone_size: many

cdr3_aa: CASNIGWDINYGYTF
cdr3_nt: TGTGCCAGCAACATCGGGTGGGACATAAACTATGGCTACACCTTC
v_call: TRBV7-2
j_call: TRBJ1-2
d_call: -
clone_size: once

cdr3_aa: CASSPPIWQLRTNEQFF
cdr3_nt: TGTGCCAGCTCACCACCGATCTGGCAGCTTCGGACCAATGAGCAGTTCTTC
v_call: TRBV18
j_call: TRBJ2-1
d_call: -
clone_size: -